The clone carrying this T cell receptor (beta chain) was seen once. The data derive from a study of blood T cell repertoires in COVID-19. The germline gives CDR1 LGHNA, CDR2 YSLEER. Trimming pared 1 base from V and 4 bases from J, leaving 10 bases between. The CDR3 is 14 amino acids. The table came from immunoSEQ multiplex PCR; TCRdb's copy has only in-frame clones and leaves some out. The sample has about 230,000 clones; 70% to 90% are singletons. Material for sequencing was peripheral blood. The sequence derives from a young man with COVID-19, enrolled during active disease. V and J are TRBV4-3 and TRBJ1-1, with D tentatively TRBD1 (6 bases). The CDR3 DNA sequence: TGCGCCAGCAGCCAAGTGGGAGGGGGCACTGAAGCTTTCTTT. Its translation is CASSQVGGGTEAFF.